The subject of this entry is one T cell receptor (beta chain). Its antigen is currently unknown. Repertoires were generated with immunoSEQ multiplex PCR, while TCRdb's copy carries only in-frame clones and drops some. The table lists about 20,000 clones, 73% of them singletons, with roughly 24% in the top ten. Every patient had relapsed following autologous stem cell transplantation, and cohorts differed in brentuximab vedotin exposure. The source of the sample is a study of PD-1 blockade in classical Hodgkin lymphoma. Study findings and constraints: Relapsed/refractory patients reportedly had the lowest baseline TCR diversity, below newly diagnosed patients, who were below healthy donors.

V gave up 0 bases and J gave up 1 base, with 4 bases separating them. Germline loops: CDR1 SGHDN, CDR2 FVKESK. The CDR3 is 15 residues long. This TCR derives from a human donor with classical Hodgkin lymphoma. This sequence joins TRBV14 and TRBJ2-6; no reliable D call. The specimen was peripheral blood mononuclear cells (PBMCs), collected before the second cycle of nivolumab. CDR3 DNA: TGTGCCAGCAGCCAAGATAGTTCTGGGGCCAACGTCCTGACTTTC. It specifies CASSQDSSGANVLTF.